There are many counts of the clone carrying this T cell receptor beta chain. The read is 3 residues too short to cover the CDR3 end, so that end is filled in from the germline J gene. This sample was taken from a study of T cell clonality in common variable immunodeficiency. Caucasian heritage predominated among both patients and controls. The germline gives CDR1 SGHVS, CDR2 FQNEAQ. Trimming stripped 3 bases from V and 1 base from J, with 16 bases between. The CDR3 length is 17 residues. Only in-frame clones appear in the TCRdb table, and some are missing; sequencing was by immunoSEQ multiplex PCR. The repertoire consists of 55,000 or so clones, none detected only once.

The material sequenced was peripheral blood mononuclear cells. V usage is TRBV7-8 and J usage is TRBJ1-5; perhaps TRBD1 as D (6 bases). This sequence was found in a person between 18 and 75 years old in good health. The chain's CDR3 is CASSLGFTGSSNQPQHF. CDR3 DNA, as far as it was read: TGTGCCAGCAGCTTGGGATTCACAGGGTCGAGCAATCAGCCC.